This T cell receptor beta chain was identified during a study of blood T cell repertoires in COVID-19. With 0 bases removed from V and 0 bases from J, the gap between germline ends came to 13 bases. CDR1 is SGHRS and CDR2 is YFSETQ in the germline V gene. CDR3 length: 18 amino acids. Original processing methods: It was from reference gene primer amplification that nucleated cell counts were estimated. TCRdb's table, derived via immunoSEQ multiplex PCR, lists solely in-frame clones and lacks some. V and J calls and clone size are copied from that table; D and trimming were computed from the DNA. The sample records about 170,000 clones, approximately 86% being singletons.

The chain couples TRBV5-1 to TRBJ1-6; tentatively, D is TRBD1 (5 bases). The sample consisted of peripheral blood. The clonotype originates from a man in his 70s with acute or convalescent COVID-19. CDR3 nucleotides: TGCGCCAGCAGCTTGGGGGACTCGTCGAGCTCCTATAATTCACCCCTCCACTTT. Translated: CASSLGDSSSSYNSPLHF.